The 27 T cell receptor beta chains below all came from one sample that was sequenced in a study of T cell responses to AZD1222 COVID-19 vaccine (dated by TCRdb to about 2021). The time point label, read with the paper, signifies: baseline before first vaccination. Receptor amplification or capture employed the immunoSEQ multiplex PCR assay. TCRdb took over this immuneACCESS table, retaining in-frame rearrangements with V and J assigned. Such tables are incomplete; in checked studies, under half of the missing clones stem from an unresolved V gene, and the remainder is unexplained. For this sample there are 86,000 or so clones; roughly 90% appear just once. Of the sample, about 2.2% falls within the top ten clones. The specimen was peripheral blood, collected on day 0 of AZD1222 vaccination. The receptors shown here come from an adult in good health.

J is TRBJ1-2 and V is TRBV5-4; D not resolved. The CDR3 has 13 residues. V shed 2 bases and J shed 4 bases, with 9 bases lying between them. The germline CDR1 and CDR2 sequences are SGHNT and YYREEE (reference sequence). CDR3 in DNA: TGTGCCAGCAGCTTAGCCTCCTCCTATGGCTACACCTTC. This translates into CASSLASSYGYTF.

V is TRBV5-4 and J is TRBJ1-1; tentatively, D is TRBD1 (6 bases). Germline CDR1 SGHNT, CDR2 YYREEE (reference sequence). The V end was cut by 0 bases, the J end by 6 bases, with 9 bases between. The CDR3 length is 13 residues. CDR3 coding DNA: TGTGCCAGCAGCTTGGACAGGGTGGCTGAAGCTTTCTTT. This sequence encodes CASSLDRVAEAFF. Looking up the rest from reference TRBV5-4 and TRBJ1-1 gives the full variable domain: ETGVTQSPTHLIKTRGQQVTLRCSSQSGHNTVSWYQQALGQGPQFIFQYYREEENGRGNFPPRFSGLQFPNYSSELNVNALELDDSALYLCASSLDRVAEAFFGQGTRLTVV.

The count of this clone is one. The chain uses TRBV7-2 and TRBJ1-3; a possible D gene is TRBD1 (5 bases). Germline lookup yields CDR1 SGHTA and CDR2 FQGNSA. Trimming pared 5 bases from V and 0 bases from J, leaving 14 bases between. There are 16 residues in the CDR3. The CDR3 protein is CASSQGRQVSGNTIYF. In nucleotides, the CDR3 is TGTGCCAGCAGCCAGGGACGTCAAGTCTCTGGAAACACCATATATTTT.

This sequence joins TRBV6-4 and TRBJ2-3, with no clear D. Trimming cost V 6 bases and J 1 base, with 11 bases left between them. CDR1 and CDR2 (germline): MRHNA, SNTAGT. This CDR3 has 14 residues. The CDR3 is CASRVRVGTDTQYF. In DNA form, the CDR3 reads TGTGCCAGCAGAGTAAGGGTCGGCACAGATACGCAGTATTTT.

The rearrangement joins TRBV6-5 to TRBJ2-7; 11 nucleotides agree with TRBD2. Unmatched junction bases numbered 3, after V lost 3 bases and J lost 2 bases. Germline-derived CDR1 and CDR2 are MNHEY and SVGAGI. The CDR3 is 15 residues long. CDR3 sequence (DNA): TGTGCCAGCAGTTATTTAGCGGGAGGGCCCTACGAGCAGTACTTC. This sequence encodes CASSYLAGGPYEQYF.

This chain uses TRBV9 with TRBJ2-3; TRBD2 aligns across 10 bases. This CDR3 comprises 15 residues. V shed 2 bases and J 6 bases; nucleotides not matched to a gene: 6. Germline V CDR1 and CDR2: SGDLS, YYNGEE. The DNA for the CDR3 is TGTGCCAGCAGCGTCATAGCGGGAGGTTTGGATACGCAGTATTTT. This sequence encodes CASSVIAGGLDTQYF.

In nucleotides, the CDR3 is TGTGCCAGCAGCCAAGACAGCACAGGCGGTCGGCCCCAGCATTTT. Protein product: CASSQDSTGGRPQHF. The chain joins TRBV3-1 (or the pseudogene TRBV3-2) to TRBJ1-5, with a tentative D call TRBD1 (5 bases). Deletions cut 0 bases from V and 9 bases from J, with 15 bases between. This CDR3 contains 15 residues. CDR1 and CDR2 (germline): LGHDT, YNNKEL (reference sequence).

The rearrangement uses TRBV19 and TRBJ2-5, with D possibly TRBD1 on 6 matching bases. The V gene's germline CDR1 is LNHDA and CDR2 SQIVND (reference sequence). CDR3 length equals 14 residues. V shed 6 bases and J shed 5 bases, with 16 bases lying between them. CDR3 protein: CASRGAGAGETQYF. The CDR3 nucleotides are TGTGCCAGTAGGGGAGCAGGGGCCGGGGAGACCCAGTACTTC.

The J gene is TRBJ1-5, the V gene TRBV7-2, with 10 bases lining up with TRBD1. Per the germline V gene, CDR1 is SGHTA and CDR2 is FQGNSA. V gave up 4 bases and J gave up 4 bases; unmatched junction bases: 7. CDR3 length: 16 residues. The CDR3 sequence is CASSSFGTGENQPQHF. In DNA form, the CDR3 reads TGTGCCAGCAGCTCCTTCGGGACAGGGGAAAATCAGCCCCAGCATTTT.

V is TRBV7-9 and J is TRBJ2-3; TRBD1 or TRBD2 may be the D gene (5 bases each). Trimming pared 3 bases from V and 1 base from J, leaving 17 bases between. The germline gives CDR1 SEHNR, CDR2 FQNEAQ (reference sequence). The CDR3 runs 17 residues. For the CDR3, the DNA is TGTGCCAGCAGCTTGGGGGAAGGGGCTACTCGCACAGATACGCAGTATTTT. Its protein is CASSLGEGATRTDTQYF. The variable domain in full, completed from reference TRBV7-9 and TRBJ2-3, reads DTGVSQNPRHKITKRGQNVTFRCDPISEHNRLYWYRQTLGQGPEFLTYFQNEAQLEKSRLLSDRFSAERPKGSFSTLEIQRTEQGDSAMYLCASSLGEGATRTDTQYFGPGTRLTVL.

This chain links TRBV6-5 with TRBJ2-5; D may match TRBD1 or TRBD2 (5 bases each). Germline V gene sequence: CDR1 MNHEY, CDR2 SVGAGI. Trimming shortened V by 5 bases and J by 5 bases, and 15 bases separated the two germline ends. CDR3 size: 14 residues. The CDR3 sequence: CASSPPGPRETQYF. CDR3 sequence (DNA): TGTGCCAGCAGTCCCCCGGGACCCAGGGAGACCCAGTACTTC.

This chain uses TRBV5-1 with TRBJ2-2, with 10 bases fitting TRBD2. Germline-derived CDR1 and CDR2 are SGHRS and YFSETQ. V shed 6 bases and J 2 bases; nucleotides not matched to a gene: 13. The CDR3 has 18 residues. The CDR3 protein is CASTLTLGLAANTGELFF. CDR3 sequence (DNA): TGCGCCAGCACACTTACCCTCGGACTAGCGGCTAACACCGGGGAGCTGTTTTTT.

This rearrangement joins TRBV12-3 or TRBV12-4 to TRBJ2-3; no definite D call. This CDR3 contains 12 residues. The V and J ends lost 2 bases and 4 bases respectively, with 4 bases between them. CDR3 sequence: CASSLYADTQYF. CDR3 nucleotide sequence: TGTGCCAGCAGTTTATACGCAGATACGCAGTATTTT.

The chain recombines TRBV25-1 with TRBJ1-5, with a tentative D call TRBD1 (6 bases). CDR3 size: 14 residues. Germline V gene data show CDR1 as MGHDK and CDR2 as SYGVNS. The V end lost 4 bases, the J end lost 6 bases, and 13 bases lay between the germline ends. CDR3 nucleotide sequence: TGTGCCAGCAGTGGGGGTGGGGGCAGTCAGCCCCAGCATTTT. Translated: CASSGGGGSQPQHF.

This chain connects TRBV10-3 to TRBJ1-1; D may be TRBD1 (5 bases). Trimming stripped 3 bases from V and 4 bases from J, with 12 bases between. Per germline, CDR1 ENHRY and CDR2 SYGVKD. The CDR3 is made up of 14 amino acids. The CDR3 DNA follows: TGTGCCATCAGTGATGAGGGGCTGAGCACTGAAGCTTTCTTT. Amino acid sequence: CAISDEGLSTEAFF.

CDR3 sequence (DNA): TGTGCCACCAGTGATTTCTTGAAGGGGACTAGCGGGAGTAGCACCGGGGAGCTGTTTTTT. This codes for CATSDFLKGTSGSSTGELFF. This sequence joins TRBV24-1 and TRBJ2-2; 14 bases line up with TRBD2. Per the germline V gene, CDR1 is KGHDR and CDR2 is SFDVKD. V lost 1 base, J lost 4 bases, and 10 bases stayed unmatched. This CDR3 region has 20 residues.

This CDR3 reads CASSYSRGAYGYTF. The CDR3, as DNA: TGTGCCAGCAGTTACTCCAGAGGAGCCTATGGCTACACCTTC. The V gene is TRBV6-5, the J gene TRBJ1-2; D unresolved. This CDR3 has 14 amino acids. Germline-derived CDR1 and CDR2 are MNHEY and SVGAGI. V lost 0 bases to trimming and J lost 4 bases, with 9 bases between them.

The CDR3 region is CASSLVAGGGEAFF. The CDR3, as DNA: TGCGCCAGCAGCTTGGTGGCGGGGGGCGGTGAAGCTTTCTTT. V and J are TRBV5-1 and TRBJ1-1; possibly TRBD1 for D (6 bases). The V gene lost 0 bases and the J gene lost 7 bases, with 13 bases spanning the gap. Per germline, CDR1 SGHRS and CDR2 YFSETQ. This CDR3 comprises 14 residues.

The chain is built from TRBV7-8 and TRBJ2-3; 10 nucleotides line up with TRBD1. Trimming cost V 5 bases and J 6 bases; bases outside gene matches: 5. This CDR3 has 14 residues. Germline V lookup: CDR1 SGHVS, CDR2 FQNEAQ. The CDR3 spells CASSRDRGSDTQYF. For the CDR3, the DNA is TGTGCCAGCAGCAGGGACAGGGGCTCGGATACGCAGTATTTT.

The chain is built from TRBV7-8 and TRBJ2-7; tentative D call: TRBD1 (5 bases). CDR3 length: 14 amino acids. Germline CDR1 SGHVS, CDR2 FQNEAQ. The germline V and J ends were trimmed by 1 base and 3 bases, with 10 bases remaining between them. CDR3 DNA: TGTGCCAGCAGCTTAGTCCAGGGCAACTACGAGCAGTACTTC. Translation: CASSLVQGNYEQYF.

The V and J genes are TRBV24-1 and TRBJ2-1, with TRBD2 identical over 9 bases. CDR1 and CDR2 from the germline V gene are KGHDR and SFDVKD. This CDR3 has 15 amino acids. Losses at the gene ends were 4 bases for V and 8 bases for J; bases not matched to a gene: 8. CDR3 nucleotides: TGTGCCACCAGTGACAGGACTAGCGTTTTGGATGAGCAGTTCTTC. Protein: CATSDRTSVLDEQFF.

This chain links TRBV5-1 with TRBJ2-7; D perhaps matches TRBD2 (5 bases). CDR1 SGHRS and CDR2 YFSETQ come from the germline V gene. Trimming took 3 bases from V and 7 from J, leaving 17 bases between them. The CDR3 runs 14 residues. The CDR3 loop reads CASSYSSEGEEQYF. Written as DNA, the CDR3 is TGCGCCAGCAGCTACTCCTCCGAGGGTGAAGAGCAGTACTTC.

V usage is TRBV7-2 and J usage is TRBJ1-1; 9 bases align to TRBD1. Trimming at V came to 5 bases and at J to 3 bases, leaving 4 bases not matched to a gene. This CDR3 has 14 amino acids. The germline V gene encodes CDR1 SGHTA and CDR2 FQGNSA. The CDR3 DNA reads as TGTGCCAGCAGCGCGGGACAGGGTTACACTGAAGCTTTCTTT. This encodes CASSAGQGYTEAFF. Variable domain in full (rest from reference TRBV7-2 and TRBJ1-1): GAGVSQSPSNKVTEKGKDVELRCDPISGHTALYWYRQSLGQGLEFLIYFQGNSAPDKSGLPSDRFSAERTGGSVSTLTIQRTQQEDSAVYLCASSAGQGYTEAFFGQGTRLTVV.

The genes are TRBV13 and TRBJ1-5, with D uncertain. Per the germline V gene, CDR1 is PRHDT and CDR2 is FYEKMQ (reference sequence). Between the trimmed V and J ends, which lost 2 bases and 9 bases, there was a span of 8 bases. The CDR3 is 12 amino acids. The CDR3 DNA reads as TGTGCCAGCAGCTTAATCGCGGGGCCCCAGCATTTT. Its protein product is CASSLIAGPQHF. The full variable domain, rest sourced from reference TRBV13 and TRBJ1-5, is AAGVIQSPRHLIKEKRETATLKCYPIPRHDTVYWYQQGPGQDPQFLISFYEKMQSDKGSIPDRFSAQQFSDYHSELNMSSLELGDSALYFCASSLIAGPQHFGDGTRLSIL.

CDR3 in DNA: TGTGCCAGCAGCGGAGGGAGCGGGGGGGGATCGAATGAGCAGTTCTTC. Translating it yields CASSGGSGGGSNEQFF. J is TRBJ2-1 and V is TRBV7-7; 10 bases fit TRBD2. The germline CDR1 and CDR2 sequences are SSHAT and FNYEAQ (reference sequence). J was trimmed by 7 bases and V by 5 bases; bases with no gene match: 11. There are 16 residues in the CDR3.

J is TRBJ1-4 and V is TRBV18; D is unclear. Trimming took off 2 bases at V and 5 bases at J, with 6 bases between the two ends. CDR1 is KGHSH and CDR2 is LQKENI in the germline V gene. The CDR3 totals 13 residues. The CDR3 DNA reads as TGTGCCAGCTCACCAAATCGGAATGAAAAACTGTTTTTT. It encodes CASSPNRNEKLFF.

This rearrangement joins TRBV12-3 or TRBV12-4 to TRBJ2-1; a possible D gene is TRBD2 (5 bases). The CDR3 loop spans 13 amino acids. The V end lost 8 bases, the J end lost 1 base, and 9 bases lay between the germline ends. The CDR3 DNA follows: TGTGCCAGCGGGAGTAAATCCTACAATGAGCAGTTCTTC. Its protein product is CASGSKSYNEQFF.